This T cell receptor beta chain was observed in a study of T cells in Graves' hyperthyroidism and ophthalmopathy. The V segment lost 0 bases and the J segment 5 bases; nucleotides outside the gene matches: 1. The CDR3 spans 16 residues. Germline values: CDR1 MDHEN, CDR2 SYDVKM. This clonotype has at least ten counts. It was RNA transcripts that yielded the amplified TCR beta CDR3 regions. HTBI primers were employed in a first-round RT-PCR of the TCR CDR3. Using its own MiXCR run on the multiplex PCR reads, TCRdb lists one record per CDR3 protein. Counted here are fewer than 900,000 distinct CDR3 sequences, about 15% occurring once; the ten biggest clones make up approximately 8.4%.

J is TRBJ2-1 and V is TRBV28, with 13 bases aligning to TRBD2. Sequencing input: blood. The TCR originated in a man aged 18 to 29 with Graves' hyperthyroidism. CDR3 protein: CASSLWTSGRHNEQFF. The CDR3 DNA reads TGTGCCAGCAGTTTATGGACTAGCGGGAGGCACAATGAGCAGTTCTTC.